This TCR beta chain emerged from a study of breast tumors, draining lymph nodes, adjacent tissues (dated by TCRdb to the mid-2010s). Broadly, across the study: TCR beta repertoires were compared across tumor, adjacent nontumor tissue and axillary lymph nodes obtained from breast cancer patients. The study aimed to assess the relationships and possible T-cell exchange between tumor, surrounding tissue and draining lymph node repertoires in human breast cancer. The research as a whole found: The study presented the conclusion that tumor T cells originate in lymph nodes as consistent with a hypothesis, not as something directly demonstrated. The data were considered consistent with the idea that most tumor T cells come from the lymph node and then expand in tumor tissue. Tumor and nontumor tissue repertoires were found to be significantly more similar in luminal-like than in basal-like breast cancer. T-cell repertoire diversity in tumors was found to be lower than in lymph nodes but higher than in nontumor tissue, and preferential V and J gene usage was observed.

The lymph node samples were taken from the axillary draining lymph nodes of breast cancer patients. The sequencing machine was an Illumina HiSeq 2000. TCR beta chain libraries were generated by multiplex PCR amplification. High-throughput sequencing was used to analyze the amplified TCR beta chain products. The public reads were reprocessed in TCRdb via fastp at Q25 and MiXCR, keeping in-frame beta chains. Entries are consolidated by CDR3 protein sequence, retaining the most common genes and DNA. The sample table records around 290,000 distinct CDR3 sequences; more than 30% of these occur just once. The ten top clones hold more than 1% of the sample. This clonotype was observed many times. The specificity of this receptor is unknown. No qualities accompany the bases; no much larger clone lies one base away. This receptor was obtained from a female donor with breast cancer. Some clones in this sample may be carry-over from other donors' samples. Sequencing was done on a sample of axillary lymph node tissue.

The CDR3: CASSVGVTGGEQYF. The base sequence is TGTGCCAGCAGCGTAGGGGTTACAGGGGGCGAGCAGTACTTC. The chain couples TRBV9 to TRBJ2-7; the junction holds 8 bases that match TRBD1. The V end gives up 0 bases and the J end 6 bases, leaving 5 bases in the junction not matched to a gene. The CDR1 and CDR2 encoded by the germline V gene are SGDLS and YYNGEE. Measured from the cysteine to the phenylalanine, the CDR3 is 14 residues long. The sequence is cut down to CDR3 DNA, 42 bases in frame from base 1.